This paragraph covers one T cell receptor beta chain sequence. What it binds is not known. Genomic DNA was employed as the template in profiling TCR beta VDJ and CDR3. One entry per CDR3 protein, called by TCRdb with MiXCR from the reads. Here the sample spans 300,000 or so distinct CDR3 sequences, roughly 50% being singletons. This record belongs to a study of CD8+CD57+ T cells in acquired aplastic anemia. The overall study: On average, sorted CD4+ and CD8+ cells gave roughly 3 ug of DNA. Study findings and constraints: Between patients and controls, approximately 29 CD8+ CDR3 sequences were found in common. Significant differences in CD8+ Simpson's diversity were not observed between patients and controls.

From germline, CDR1 is SGDLS and CDR2 YYNGEE. Trimming cost V 2 bases and J 8 bases, with 16 bases left between them. This CDR3 is 14 amino acids long. Sequencing was performed on sorted CD4+, CD8+, or CD8+CD57+ T cells (not recorded which) from PBMCs. The chain employs TRBV9 and TRBJ1-1; a weak D match, TRBD1 (5 bases). The TCR sequence derives from a human donor with severe aplastic anemia or a healthy control (not recorded which). The CDR3 DNA sequence: TGTGCCAGCAGCGTGGAAGGGGCAGGGAGGGAAGCTTTCTTT. Translation: CASSVEGAGREAFF.